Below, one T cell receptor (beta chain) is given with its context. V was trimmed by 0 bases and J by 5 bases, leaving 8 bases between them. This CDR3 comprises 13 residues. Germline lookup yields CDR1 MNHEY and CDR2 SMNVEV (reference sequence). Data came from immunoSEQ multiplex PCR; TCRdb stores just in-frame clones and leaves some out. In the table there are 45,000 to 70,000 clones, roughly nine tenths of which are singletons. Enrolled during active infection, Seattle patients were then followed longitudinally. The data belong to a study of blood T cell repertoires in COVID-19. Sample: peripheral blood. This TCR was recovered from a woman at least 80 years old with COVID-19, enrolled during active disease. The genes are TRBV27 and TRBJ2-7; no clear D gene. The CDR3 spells CASSLSASHEQYF. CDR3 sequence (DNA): TGTGCCAGCAGTTTATCGGCTAGTCACGAGCAGTACTTC.